The 17 T cell receptor beta chains below come from one sample, sequenced in a study of blood T cell repertoires in COVID-19. The data were produced by immunoSEQ multiplex PCR, yet TCRdb's version contains in-frame clones alone and is incomplete. The sample carries roughly 170,000 clones, roughly four fifths recorded once. The sequencing sample was made of PBMCs or T cells enriched from blood (not recorded which). The receptors were sampled from a middle-aged man who had recovered from COVID-19.

Only a few counts were recorded for this clone. The V gene is TRBV18, the J gene TRBJ1-6; tentative D call: TRBD1 (5 bases). The CDR3 runs to 18 residues. Germline CDR1 and CDR2: KGHSH and LQKENI. Trimming cost V 6 bases and J 1 base, with 19 bases left between them. As DNA, the CDR3 is TGTGCCAGCTCCCTTCAAGGAGACAGTGAATCCTATAATTCACCCCTCCACTTT. The encoded protein is CASSLQGDSESYNSPLHF.

The V and J genes are TRBV12-3 or TRBV12-4 and TRBJ1-2, with D tentatively TRBD1 (6 bases). This CDR3 comprises 13 residues. Trimming took off 8 bases at V and 6 bases at J, with 16 bases between the two ends. The CDR3 loop reads CASHPFTGNGYTF. CDR3 DNA sequence: TGTGCCAGCCATCCTTTTACAGGGAATGGCTACACCTTC.

V usage is TRBV7-3 and J usage is TRBJ2-2, with 8 bases lining up with TRBD2. The junction had 9 bases not matched to a gene; V was cut back by 2 bases and J by 4 bases. This CDR3 has 17 amino acids. Germline CDR1 SGHTA, CDR2 FQGTGA. CDR3 amino acids: CASSLDGGALGTGELFF. Written as DNA, the CDR3 is TGTGCCAGCAGCTTAGACGGGGGGGCCTTGGGCACCGGGGAGCTGTTTTTT.

The chain has TRBV10-2 and TRBJ1-5; D might be TRBD1 (5 bases). With 2 bases removed from V and 11 bases from J, the gap between germline ends came to 13 bases. Per germline, CDR1 WSHSY and CDR2 SAAADI. This CDR3 has 13 residues. The CDR3 DNA sequence: TGCGCCAGCAGTGAGGAAGGGTTAGGGGCCCAGCATTTT. This translates into CASSEEGLGAQHF.

The genes are TRBV12-3 or TRBV12-4 and TRBJ1-1; D is unresolved. The CDR3 spans 11 residues. The V end was cut by 8 bases, the J end by 8 bases, with 12 bases between. The CDR3 DNA reads as TGTGCCAGCGCTAATGGTCCCGAAGCTTTCTTT. It encodes CASANGPEAFF.

V is TRBV15 and J is TRBJ1-2; no definite D call. V gave up 4 bases and J gave up 8 bases, with 17 bases separating them. The CDR3 has 14 amino acids. Germline CDR1 and CDR2: LNHNV and YYDKDF (reference sequence). The CDR3 spells CATSKEKVVGGYTF. In nucleotides, the CDR3 is TGTGCCACCAGCAAGGAAAAAGTGGTCGGGGGCTACACCTTC. Variable domain in full (rest from reference TRBV15 and TRBJ1-2): DAMVIQNPRYQVTQFGKPVTLSCSQTLNHNVMYWYQQKSSQAPKLLFHYYDKDFNNEADTPDNFQSRRPNTSFCFLDIRSPGLGDTAMYLCATSKEKVVGGYTFGSGTRLTVV.

This rearrangement joins TRBV5-4 to TRBJ1-2; no definite D call. This CDR3 spans 13 amino acids. Germline CDR1 SGHNT, CDR2 YYREEE (reference sequence). V was pared by 1 base and J by 6 bases, with 10 bases between. Written as DNA, the CDR3 is TGTGCCAGCAGCTTGAGAGGGAATAATGGCTACACCTTC. Its translation: CASSLRGNNGYTF.

A few counts support this clone. The CDR3 protein is CASSLSRSVGYTF. DNA for the CDR3: TGTGCCAGCAGCTTAAGCAGGTCGGTCGGCTACACCTTC. V usage is TRBV5-5 and J usage is TRBJ1-2; no clear D. CDR3 length: 13 amino acids. Germline values: CDR1 SGHKS, CDR2 YYEKEE (reference sequence). The V gene lost 2 bases and the J gene lost 8 bases, with 13 bases spanning the gap.

The genes are TRBV29-1 and TRBJ2-2; tentative D call: TRBD1 (7 bases). The germline CDR1 and CDR2 sequences are SQVTM and ANQGSEA. CDR3 size: 16 residues. V lost 3 bases to trimming and J lost 3 bases, with 17 bases between them. This chain's CDR3 is CSVERRGRDDTGELFF. DNA of the CDR3: TGCAGCGTTGAGCGTAGGGGGCGGGATGACACCGGGGAGCTGTTTTTT.

The chain carries TRBV5-1 and TRBJ2-2, with D possibly matching TRBD1 (6 bases). Germline CDR1 is SGHRS and CDR2 is YFSETQ. This CDR3 has 15 amino acids. V was clipped by 7 bases and J by 6 bases, with 19 bases between them. CDR3 in DNA: TGCGCCAGCTCCACCCGGACAGCGGCGTCCGGGGAGCTGTTTTTT. Its translation: CASSTRTAASGELFF. Full variable domain (remainder filled in from reference TRBV5-1 and TRBJ2-2): KAGVTQTPRYLIKTRGQQVTLSCSPISGHRSVSWYQQTPGQGLQFLFEYFSETQRNKGNFPGRFSGRQFSNSRSEMNVSTLELGDSALYLCASSTRTAASGELFFGEGSRLTVL.

This chain links TRBV6-5 with TRBJ1-4; D remains unclear. The V gene lost 6 bases and the J gene lost 0 bases, with 11 bases spanning the gap. This CDR3 is 15 amino acids long. CDR1 is MNHEY, CDR2 SVGAGI, per germline. DNA of the CDR3: TGTGCCAGCAGGAAACTACCAGCAACTAATGAAAAACTGTTTTTT. Its protein product is CASRKLPATNEKLFF.

The rearrangement uses TRBV19 and TRBJ1-1; a weak D match, TRBD1 (6 bases). The CDR3 runs to 14 residues. Germline CDR1 is LNHDA and CDR2 is SQIVND (reference sequence). V shed 4 bases and J shed 1 base, with 10 bases lying between them. Here the CDR3 reads CASSTGHPNTEAFF. DNA for the CDR3: TGTGCCAGTAGTACGGGACATCCGAACACTGAAGCTTTCTTT.

The V and J genes are TRBV3-1 (or the pseudogene TRBV3-2) and TRBJ2-5; 11 bases agree with TRBD2. CDR1 and CDR2 (germline): LGHDT, YNNKEL (reference sequence). The CDR3 is made up of 16 amino acids. Germline trimming cut 0 bases from V and 5 bases from J; bases unmatched to any gene: 5. This CDR3 reads CASSQDPASGGETQYF. CDR3 coding DNA: TGTGCCAGCAGCCAAGACCCCGCTAGCGGGGGGGAGACCCAGTACTTC.

The V and J genes are TRBV9 and TRBJ1-3, with 7 bases aligning to TRBD1. The CDR3 is 15 amino acids. The trim removed 3 bases at V and 4 bases at J, leaving 7 bases unmatched. Germline CDR1 SGDLS, CDR2 YYNGEE. The CDR3 here is CASSARQGTGNTIYF. The CDR3 bases are TGTGCCAGCAGCGCACGACAGGGCACAGGAAACACCATATATTTT.

The chain has TRBV7-9 and TRBJ2-3; perhaps TRBD1 as D (6 bases). The CDR3 has 18 residues. Germline CDR1 reads SEHNR; CDR2 reads FQNEAQ (reference sequence). V was cut by 2 bases and J by 1 base, with 19 bases left in between. The CDR3 here is CASSLPWVSTGRTDTQYF. The DNA of the CDR3 is TGTGCCAGCAGCTTACCATGGGTATCGACAGGCCGCACAGATACGCAGTATTTT.

The chain joins TRBV7-2 to TRBJ1-3; the D gene is possibly TRBD1 (5 bases). Trimming took off 1 base at V and 5 bases at J, with 9 bases between the two ends. This CDR3 is built from 14 residues. CDR1 is SGHTA, CDR2 FQGNSA, per germline. This CDR3 is CASSLEGLRNTIYF. The CDR3 nucleotides are TGTGCCAGCAGCTTAGAGGGGCTGAGAAACACCATATATTTT. Using reference TRBV7-2 and TRBJ1-3 for the parts outside the CDR3, the full variable domain is GAGVSQSPSNKVTEKGKDVELRCDPISGHTALYWYRQSLGQGLEFLIYFQGNSAPDKSGLPSDRFSAERTGGSVSTLTIQRTQQEDSAVYLCASSLEGLRNTIYFGEGSWLTVV.

A single count supports this clone. The J gene is TRBJ1-1, the V gene TRBV14; 8 bases agree with TRBD1. V was clipped by 0 bases and J by 1 base; unmatched bases: 10. Looked up from germline, CDR1 is SGHDN and CDR2 is FVKESK. This CDR3 contains 18 residues. The CDR3 reads CASSQDWSGTGWNTEAFF. CDR3 nucleotide sequence: TGTGCCAGCAGCCAAGATTGGAGTGGGACAGGCTGGAACACTGAAGCTTTCTTT.